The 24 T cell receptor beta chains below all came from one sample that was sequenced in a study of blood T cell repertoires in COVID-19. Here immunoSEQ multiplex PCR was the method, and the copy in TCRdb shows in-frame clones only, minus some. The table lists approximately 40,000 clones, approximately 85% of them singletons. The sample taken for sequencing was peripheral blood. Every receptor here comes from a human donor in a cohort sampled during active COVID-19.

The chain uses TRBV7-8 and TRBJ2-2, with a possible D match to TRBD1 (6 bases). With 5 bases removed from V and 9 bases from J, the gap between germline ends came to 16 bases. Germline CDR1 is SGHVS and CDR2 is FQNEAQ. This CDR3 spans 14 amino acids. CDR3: CASSLGGGARELFF. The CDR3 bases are TGTGCCAGCAGCCTTGGTGGGGGCGCCCGGGAGCTGTTTTTT.

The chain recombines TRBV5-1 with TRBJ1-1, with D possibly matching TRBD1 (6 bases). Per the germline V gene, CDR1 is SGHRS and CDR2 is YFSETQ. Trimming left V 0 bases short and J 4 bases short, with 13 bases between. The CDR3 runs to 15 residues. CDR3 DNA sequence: TGCGCCAGCAGCTTGGGACAGGCGGGAGTCACTGAAGCTTTCTTT. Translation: CASSLGQAGVTEAFF.

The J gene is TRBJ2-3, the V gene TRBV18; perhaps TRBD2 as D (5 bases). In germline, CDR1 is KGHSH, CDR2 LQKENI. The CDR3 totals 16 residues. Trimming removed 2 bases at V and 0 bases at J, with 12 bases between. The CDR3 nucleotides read TGTGCCAGCTCACCAAGTTGGGAGCTAAGCACAGATACGCAGTATTTT. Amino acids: CASSPSWELSTDTQYF.

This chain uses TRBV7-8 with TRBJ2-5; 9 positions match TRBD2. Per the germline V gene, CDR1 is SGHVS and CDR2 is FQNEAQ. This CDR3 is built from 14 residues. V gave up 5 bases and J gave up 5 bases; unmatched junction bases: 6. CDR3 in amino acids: CASSRGTSIETQYF. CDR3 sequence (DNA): TGTGCCAGCAGCAGAGGGACTAGCATCGAGACCCAGTACTTC.

Here the CDR3 reads CASSFSLQESYGYTF. CDR3 in DNA: TGCGCCAGCAGCTTTTCCTTACAGGAGAGCTATGGCTACACCTTC. The chain links TRBV5-1 to TRBJ1-2; perhaps TRBD1 as D (5 bases). The germline gives CDR1 SGHRS, CDR2 YFSETQ. This CDR3 comprises 15 residues. The V and J ends lost 2 bases and 4 bases respectively, with 15 bases between them.

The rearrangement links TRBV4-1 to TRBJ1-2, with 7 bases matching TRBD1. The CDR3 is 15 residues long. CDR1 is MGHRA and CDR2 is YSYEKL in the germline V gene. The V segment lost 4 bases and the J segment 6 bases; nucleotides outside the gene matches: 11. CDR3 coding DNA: TGCGCCAGCAGCCGCCTTCGGACAGGTTCTCATGGCTACACCTTC. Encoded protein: CASSRLRTGSHGYTF.

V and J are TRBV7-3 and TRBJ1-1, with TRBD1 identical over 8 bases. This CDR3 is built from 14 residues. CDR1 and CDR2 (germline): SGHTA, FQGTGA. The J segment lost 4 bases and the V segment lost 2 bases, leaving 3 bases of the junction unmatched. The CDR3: CASSLQGAGTEAFF. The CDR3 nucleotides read TGTGCCAGCAGCTTACAGGGGGCCGGCACTGAAGCTTTCTTT.

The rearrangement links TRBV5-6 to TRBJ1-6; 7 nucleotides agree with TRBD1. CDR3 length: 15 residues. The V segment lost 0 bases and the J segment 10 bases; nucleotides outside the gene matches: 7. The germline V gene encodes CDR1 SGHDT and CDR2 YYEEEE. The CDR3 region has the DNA TGTGCCAGCAGCTTGGGCAGGACAGGATTGTCACCCCTCCACTTT. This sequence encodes CASSLGRTGLSPLHF.

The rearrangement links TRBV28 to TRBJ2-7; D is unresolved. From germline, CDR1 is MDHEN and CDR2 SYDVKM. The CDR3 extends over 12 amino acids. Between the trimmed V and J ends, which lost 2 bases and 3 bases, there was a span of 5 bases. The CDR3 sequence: CASSLVGYEQYF. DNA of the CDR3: TGTGCCAGCAGTTTAGTCGGCTACGAGCAGTACTTC.

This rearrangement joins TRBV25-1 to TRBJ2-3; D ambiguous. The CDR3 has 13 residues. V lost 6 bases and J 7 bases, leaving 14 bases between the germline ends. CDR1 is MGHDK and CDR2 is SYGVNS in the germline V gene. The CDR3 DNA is TGTGCCAGCAGGCCGCTAGGTCAAAATACGCAGTATTTT. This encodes CASRPLGQNTQYF.

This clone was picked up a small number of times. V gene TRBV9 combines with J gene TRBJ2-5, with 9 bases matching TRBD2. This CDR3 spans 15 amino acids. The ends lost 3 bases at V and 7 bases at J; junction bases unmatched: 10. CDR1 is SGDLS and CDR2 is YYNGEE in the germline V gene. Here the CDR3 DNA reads TGTGCCAGCAGCGAATCTAGCGGGGTAGGGGCGACCCAGTACTTC. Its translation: CASSESSGVGATQYF.

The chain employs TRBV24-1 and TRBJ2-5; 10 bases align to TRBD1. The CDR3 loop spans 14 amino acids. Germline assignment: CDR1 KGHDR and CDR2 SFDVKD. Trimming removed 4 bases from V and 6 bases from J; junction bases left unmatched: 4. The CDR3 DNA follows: TGTGCCACCAGTGAGACAGGGGGCGGAAAGACCCAGTACTTC. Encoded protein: CATSETGGGKTQYF.

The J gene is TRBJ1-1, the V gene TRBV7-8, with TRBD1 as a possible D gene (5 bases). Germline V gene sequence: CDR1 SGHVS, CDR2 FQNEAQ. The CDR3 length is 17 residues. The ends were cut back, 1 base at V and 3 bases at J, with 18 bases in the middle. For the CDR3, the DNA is TGTGCCAGCAGCTTAGGTATGGGGCGAAGACGGTACACTGAAGCTTTCTTT. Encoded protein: CASSLGMGRRRYTEAFF.

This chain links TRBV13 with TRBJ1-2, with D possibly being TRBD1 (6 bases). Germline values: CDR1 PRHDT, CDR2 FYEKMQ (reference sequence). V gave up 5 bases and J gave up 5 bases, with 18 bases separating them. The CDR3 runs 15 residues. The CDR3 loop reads CASSRREGGVYGYTF. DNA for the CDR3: TGTGCCAGCAGCCGTCGTGAGGGGGGGGTGTATGGCTACACCTTC. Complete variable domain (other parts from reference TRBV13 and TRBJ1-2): AAGVIQSPRHLIKEKRETATLKCYPIPRHDTVYWYQQGPGQDPQFLISFYEKMQSDKGSIPDRFSAQQFSDYHSELNMSSLELGDSALYFCASSRREGGVYGYTFGSGTRLTVV.

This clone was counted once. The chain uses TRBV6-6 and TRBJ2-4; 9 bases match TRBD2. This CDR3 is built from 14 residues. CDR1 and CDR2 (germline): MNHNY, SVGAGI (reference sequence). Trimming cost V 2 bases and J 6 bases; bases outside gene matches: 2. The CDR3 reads CASSYTRGGNIQYF. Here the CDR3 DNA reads TGTGCCAGCAGTTACACGCGGGGGGGAAACATTCAGTACTTC.

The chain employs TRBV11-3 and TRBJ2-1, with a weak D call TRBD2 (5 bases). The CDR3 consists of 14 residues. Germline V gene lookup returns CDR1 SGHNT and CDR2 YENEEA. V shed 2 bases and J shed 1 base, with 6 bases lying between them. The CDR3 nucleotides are TGTGCCAGCAGCTTAAGAGGGTCCTACAATGAGCAGTTCTTC. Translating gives CASSLRGSYNEQFF.

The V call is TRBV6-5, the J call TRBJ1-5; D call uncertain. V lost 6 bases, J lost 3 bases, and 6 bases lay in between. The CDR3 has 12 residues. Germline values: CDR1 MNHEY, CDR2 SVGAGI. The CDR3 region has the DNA TGTGCCAGCAGGGGAGACAATCAGCCCCAGCATTTT. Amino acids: CASRGDNQPQHF.

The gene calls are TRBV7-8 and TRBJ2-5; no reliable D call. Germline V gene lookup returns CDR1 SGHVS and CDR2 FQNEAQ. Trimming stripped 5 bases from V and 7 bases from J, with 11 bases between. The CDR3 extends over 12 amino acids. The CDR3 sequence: CASSPRVATQYF. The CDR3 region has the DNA TGTGCCAGCAGCCCCCGGGTGGCGACCCAGTACTTC.

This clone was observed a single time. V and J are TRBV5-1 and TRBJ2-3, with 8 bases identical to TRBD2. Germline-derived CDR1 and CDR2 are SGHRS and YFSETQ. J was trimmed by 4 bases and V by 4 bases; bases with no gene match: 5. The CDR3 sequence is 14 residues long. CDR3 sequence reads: CASSVGGAADTQYF. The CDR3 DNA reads TGCGCCAGCAGCGTCGGGGGGGCCGCAGATACGCAGTATTTT.

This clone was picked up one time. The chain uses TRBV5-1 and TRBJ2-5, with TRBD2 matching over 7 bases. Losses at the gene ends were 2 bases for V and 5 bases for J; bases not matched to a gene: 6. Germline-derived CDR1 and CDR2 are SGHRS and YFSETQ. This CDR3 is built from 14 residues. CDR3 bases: TGCGCCAGCAGCTTAGCGGGGATTGGGGAGACCCAGTACTTC. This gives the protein CASSLAGIGETQYF.

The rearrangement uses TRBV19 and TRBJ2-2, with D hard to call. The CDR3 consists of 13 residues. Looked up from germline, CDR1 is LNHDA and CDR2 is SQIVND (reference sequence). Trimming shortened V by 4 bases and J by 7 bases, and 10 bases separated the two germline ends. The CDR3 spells CASSTTVGGELFF. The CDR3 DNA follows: TGTGCCAGTAGTACTACAGTGGGCGGGGAGCTGTTTTTT.

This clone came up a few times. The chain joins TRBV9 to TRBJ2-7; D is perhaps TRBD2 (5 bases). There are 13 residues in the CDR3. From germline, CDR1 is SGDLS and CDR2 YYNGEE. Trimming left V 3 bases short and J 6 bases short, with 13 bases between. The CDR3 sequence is CASSGGLSGEQYF. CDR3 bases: TGTGCCAGCAGCGGAGGGCTATCCGGCGAGCAGTACTTC.

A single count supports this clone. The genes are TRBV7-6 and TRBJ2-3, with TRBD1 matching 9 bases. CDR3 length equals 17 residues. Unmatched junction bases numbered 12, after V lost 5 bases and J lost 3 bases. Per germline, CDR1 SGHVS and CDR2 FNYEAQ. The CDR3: CASSPELGQGGTDTQYF. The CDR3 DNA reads TGTGCCAGCAGCCCCGAGTTGGGACAGGGAGGGACAGATACGCAGTATTTT.

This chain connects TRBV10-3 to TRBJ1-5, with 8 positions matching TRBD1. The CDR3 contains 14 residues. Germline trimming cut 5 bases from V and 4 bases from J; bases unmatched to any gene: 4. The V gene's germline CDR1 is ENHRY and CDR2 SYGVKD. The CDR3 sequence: CAISYDRGNQPQHF. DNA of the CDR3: TGTGCCATCAGTTACGACAGGGGTAATCAGCCCCAGCATTTT.